This is a list of T cell receptor beta chains from one sample in a study of CD8 T cells in ankylosing spondylitis. TCRdb analysed the 5' RACE reads with MiXCR anew, one entry per CDR3 protein. The table has approximately 240,000 distinct CDR3 sequences, approximately 10% seen once; the top ten hold 2.6%. The sequencing input was blood, either unsorted or a sorted T cell fraction (not recorded which). Every receptor here comes from a male donor with ankylosing spondylitis or in good health (not recorded which). CDR3s include the opening cysteine and the closing phenylalanine or tryptophan. A D gene is named only where the DNA matches it firmly.

V	D	CDR3
TRBV5-1	TRBD1	CASSLGPGTDPSYEQYF
TRBV27	TRBD1	CAFNSPGQMTYEQYF
TRBV5-4	NA	CASGEGADEKLFF
TRBV4-1	TRBD1	CASSQPTGATGELFF
TRBV4-1	NA	CASSQDQGEEPQHF
TRBV3-1	NA	CASSQMLQFGETQYF
TRBV30	NA	CAWSPMRLNTEAFF
TRBV20-1	NA	CSARPDRFSYEQYF
TRBV30	NA	CACGDQKDEKLFF
TRBV11-3	NA	CASSLEREEAFF
TRBV12-2	NA	CASRLKALAGGIDEQYF
TRBV7-2	NA	CASSLAWGRGQETQYF
TRBV5-6	NA	CASSRGAGDEKLFF
TRBV5-1	NA	CASSLEPISSYEQYF
TRBV12-2	NA	CASRFSDRGSTEAFF
TRBV4-1	NA	CASSPRGGEDTEAFF
TRBV29-1	NA	CSGPHIHYGYTF
TRBV29-1	TRBD1	CSVAGTAYEQYF
TRBV10-3	NA	CAISESGGYGGEQYF
TRBV3-1	NA	CASSQEDGTAAEAFF
TRBV6-5	NA	CASSYAQNYEQYF
TRBV5-1	TRBD1	CASSLAGQGAGNEQFF
TRBV3-1	NA	CAVRGSSYNEQFF
TRBV2	TRBD1	CASSGDREREQYNEQFF
TRBV5-4	TRBD2	CASSPGTNPGDTQYF
TRBV20-1	TRBD1	CSARPGQGPYNEQFF
TRBV7-2	TRBD1	CASSSDRGGVTQYF
TRBV5-1	TRBD2	CASSTGLAGGPGETQYF
TRBV29-1	TRBD1	CSVEETGGSYNEQFF
TRBV20-1	NA	CSATSGSGEKLFF
TRBV27	NA	CASSLARVRSPTGELFF
TRBV5-1	TRBD1	CASSLGGTAFDEQYF
TRBV14	NA	CASSQDRRGTDTQYF
TRBV12-3/TRBV12-4	NA	CASSLGGTAEQYF
TRBV12-3/TRBV12-4	NA	CASSLTGGEAFF
TRBV30	NA	CAWSGSLVNYGYTF
TRBV3-1	NA	CASSQGSSGELFF
TRBV5-1	NA	CASSSGAYEQYF
TRBV7-9	TRBD1	CASRPSRGPPTEQYF
TRBV5-1	TRBD2	CASSRGMGSGSGVSYEQYF
TRBV12-3/TRBV12-4	NA	CASSTRVGEQYF